What follows is one TCR beta chain and its context. The antigen remains undetermined. This specimen belongs to a study of beta chain features in type 1 diabetes. Points from the study as a whole: TCRB CDR3s from Type 1 diabetes patients were moderately but significantly shorter in all four CD4+ subsets. Among patients, naive, central memory and Treg TCRB repertoires appeared more similar than among healthy donors. Insertions at VDJ junctions were less frequent in type 1 diabetes patients. These patients also deleted more nucleotides at the same junctions.

One heparinised draw, averaging roughly 0.12 L, was taken per donor. What was sequenced were expressed TCRB transcripts, since all of the isolated RNA had been reverse transcribed. Measured with immunoSEQ multiplex PCR; TCRdb has only the in-frame clones, and not every one. The repertoire consists of around 58,000 clones, with around three fifths occurring once and the leading ten covering about 2.2%. The CDR3 is 14 amino acids. V gave up 6 bases and J gave up 1 base; unmatched junction bases: 4. Germline-derived CDR1 and CDR2 are LNHDA and SQIVND (reference sequence). The genes are TRBV19 and TRBJ2-5, with 8 bases lining up with TRBD1. The source material was Tregs from blood. This TCR was recovered from a woman between 18 and 29 years old in good health. The CDR3 protein is CASSRDRSQETQYF. As DNA, the CDR3 is TGTGCCAGTAGCCGGGACAGGTCCCAAGAGACCCAGTACTTC. The full variable domain, rest sourced from reference TRBV19 and TRBJ2-5, is DGGITQSPKYLFRKEGQNVTLSCEQNLNHDAMYWYRQDPGQGLRLIYYSQIVNDFQKGDIAEGYSVSREKKESFPLTVTSAQKNPTAFYLCASSRDRSQETQYFGPGTRLLVL.